This T cell receptor (beta chain) derives from a study of CD4 T cells in relation to SARS-CoV-2 and coronaviruses (dated by TCRdb to the early 2020s). For the study in its entirety: In the ViraFEST assay, PBMCs were cultured with antigen for less than 12 days, after which TCR beta CDR3s were sequenced to identify clonal expansions specific to the antigen. An HIV-1 Nef peptide pool or a no-peptide culture served as the negative reference condition. Shared crossreactive spike epitopes were mapped to their HLA restriction using patient-derived lymphoblastoid cell lines. At the level of individual TCR clonotypes, the study evaluated whether memory CD4+ T cells crossreact between the spike proteins of SARS-CoV-2 and those of common cold coronaviruses. The Adaptive Biotechnologies TCR-sequencing kit was used for samples from three pre-COVID donors and for the naive versus memory experiments, whereas the other data were Illumina-based. Expansion assays from other donors in the study were sequenced with a different, Illumina-based TCR-beta assay. What the research found in general, with its limitations: Roughly 64% of donors had memory CD4+ clonotypes that crossrecognized SARS-CoV-2 and at least one common cold coronavirus spike. Crossreactivity analysis centred on spike protein, so crossreactivity against other viral proteins was not assessed. Significantly weaker SARS-CoV-2-driven expansion was shown by crossreactive clones than by monoreactive clones, consistent with antigenic imprinting. The study was limited by small numbers of patients and tested TCRs. Pre-pandemic and post-infection samples were not both contributed by any donor, so tracing of the source of pre-existing responses was limited.

The V and J ends are trimmed by 6 bases and 0 bases, leaving 6 bases between them. Spanning cysteine to phenylalanine, the CDR3 consists of 13 amino acids. Left in the record is the CDR3 DNA by itself, 39 bases read in frame from the first base. CD4+ T cells from unexposed donors were collected before the COVID-19 pandemic (2011-2018). After about 10 days of culture, CD4+ T cells were isolated with the EasySep CD4+ T cell isolation kit. As far as cell numbers permitted, CD4+ T cells from unexposed donors were tested for reactivity against SARS-CoV-2 S and N as well as four spike pools from common cold coronaviruses. Two million PBMCs per well were cultured in IMDM with approximately 4.8% human AB serum and approximately 10 IU/ml IL-2. Half of the culture medium was replaced with fresh IL-2-containing medium on days 3 and 7. In general, triplicate replicate wells were used for every peptide culture condition. Leukapheresis product for the unexposed donors was bought commercially. Ficoll-Paque PLUS gradient centrifugation was used to isolate PBMCs from either whole blood or leukapheresis product. The PBMCs went either fresh into the expansion assay or into cryopreservation at -140 degrees C. The QIAamp Micro DNA Kit was used to extract genomic DNA from the CD4+ T cells.

To prepare the library, the immunoSEQ multiplex PCR assay was applied. Per the original workflow: During preprocessing, nonproductive sequences were removed, as were CDR3s that did not start with C, did not end with F or W, or were shorter than 7 amino acids. The MANAFEST web app was used to call antigen-specific clonotypes on the basis of expansion compared with the reference and with other culture wells. To be counted as positive, a clone had to show significant expansion compared with the reference culture, at an FDR below 0.05, in 2 of 3 replicate wells. To be called positive, a clone also had to show significant expansion compared with every other tandem well and an odds ratio greater than 5. CDR3 homology was measured as pairwise Levenshtein distance, computed with the stringdist R package after trimming three terminal residues from each end. This immuneACCESS table, as held by TCRdb, lists in-frame sequences with V and J called but not all clones. Of the missing ones, under half trace to an unresolved V gene in checked studies; the others have no known cause. V and J calls and clone size follow that table, whereas D and trimming were derived from the DNA. This sample has over 20,000 clones in its table, and roughly 71% of those were observed once. Jointly, the top ten make up around 13% of the sample.

A note on this clone: The target of this receptor is not known. No clone much larger than this one lies a single base away; base qualities are absent.

The receptor chain draws on TRBV12-3 or TRBV12-4 and TRBJ1-3; no confident D gene assignment can be made. This TCR was sampled from a human donor in good health. The sequenced sample was CD4+ T cells from PBMCs, cultured in vitro. This receptor carries the CDR3 CASSRDSGNTIYF. The DNA reads as follows: TGTGCCAGCAGCCGGGACTCTGGAAACACCATATATTTT.